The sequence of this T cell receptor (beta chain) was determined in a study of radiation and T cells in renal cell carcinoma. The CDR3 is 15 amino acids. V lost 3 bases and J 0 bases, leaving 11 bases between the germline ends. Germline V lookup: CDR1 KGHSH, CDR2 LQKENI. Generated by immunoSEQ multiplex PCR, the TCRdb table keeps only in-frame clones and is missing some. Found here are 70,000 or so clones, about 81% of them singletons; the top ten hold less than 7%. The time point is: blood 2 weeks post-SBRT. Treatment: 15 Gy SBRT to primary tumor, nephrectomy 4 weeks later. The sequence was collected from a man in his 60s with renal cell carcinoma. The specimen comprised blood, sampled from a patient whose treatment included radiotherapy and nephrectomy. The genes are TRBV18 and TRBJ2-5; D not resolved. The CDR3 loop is CASSPMTEYQETQYF. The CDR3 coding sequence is TGTGCCAGCTCACCGATGACCGAGTACCAAGAGACCCAGTACTTC.